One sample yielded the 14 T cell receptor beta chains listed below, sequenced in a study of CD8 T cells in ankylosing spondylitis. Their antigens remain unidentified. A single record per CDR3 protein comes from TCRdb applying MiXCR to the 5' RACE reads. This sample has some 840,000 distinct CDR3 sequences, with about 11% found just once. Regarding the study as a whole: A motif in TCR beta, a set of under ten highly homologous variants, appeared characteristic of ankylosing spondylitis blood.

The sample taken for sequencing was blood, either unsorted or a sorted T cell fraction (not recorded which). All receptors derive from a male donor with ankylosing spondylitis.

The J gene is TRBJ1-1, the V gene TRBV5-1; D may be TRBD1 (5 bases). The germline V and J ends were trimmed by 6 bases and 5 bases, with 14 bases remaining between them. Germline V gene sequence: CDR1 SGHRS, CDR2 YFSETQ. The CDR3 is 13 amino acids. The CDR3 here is CASNPTDRTEAFF. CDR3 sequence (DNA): TGCGCCAGCAACCCCACCGACAGAACTGAAGCTTTCTTT.

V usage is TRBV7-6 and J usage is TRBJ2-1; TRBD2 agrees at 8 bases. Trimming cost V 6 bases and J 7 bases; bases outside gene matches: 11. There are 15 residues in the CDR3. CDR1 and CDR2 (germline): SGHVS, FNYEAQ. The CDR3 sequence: CASSLRVGGGNEQFF. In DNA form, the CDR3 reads TGTGCCAGCAGTCTAAGGGTCGGGGGGGGGAATGAGCAGTTCTTC.

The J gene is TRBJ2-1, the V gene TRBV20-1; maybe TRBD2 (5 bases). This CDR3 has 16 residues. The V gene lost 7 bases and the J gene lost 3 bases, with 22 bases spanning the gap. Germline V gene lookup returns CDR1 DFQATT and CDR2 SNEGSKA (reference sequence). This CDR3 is CSVSPAPSGYYNEQFF. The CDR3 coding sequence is TGCAGTGTCAGCCCGGCCCCCAGCGGATACTACAATGAGCAGTTCTTC.

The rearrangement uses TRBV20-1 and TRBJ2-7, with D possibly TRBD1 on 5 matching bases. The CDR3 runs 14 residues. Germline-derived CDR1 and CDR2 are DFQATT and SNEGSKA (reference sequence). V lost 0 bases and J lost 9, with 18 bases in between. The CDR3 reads CSARDRRGYFPQYF. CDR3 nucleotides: TGCAGTGCTAGAGATCGAAGGGGCTATTTCCCGCAGTACTTC.

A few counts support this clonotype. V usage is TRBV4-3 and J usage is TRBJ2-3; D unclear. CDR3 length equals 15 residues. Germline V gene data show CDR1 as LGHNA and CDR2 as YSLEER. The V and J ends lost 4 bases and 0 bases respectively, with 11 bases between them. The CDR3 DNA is TGCGCCAGCAGCCCTACGGCCTCTAGCACAGATACGCAGTATTTT. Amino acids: CASSPTASSTDTQYF.

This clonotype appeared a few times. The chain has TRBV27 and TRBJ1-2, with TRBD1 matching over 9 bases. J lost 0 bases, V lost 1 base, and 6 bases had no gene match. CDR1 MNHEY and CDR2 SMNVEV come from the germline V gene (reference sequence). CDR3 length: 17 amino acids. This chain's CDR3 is CASSLWDRDLPNYGYTF. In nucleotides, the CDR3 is TGTGCCAGCAGTTTATGGGACAGGGATCTACCTAACTATGGCTACACCTTC.

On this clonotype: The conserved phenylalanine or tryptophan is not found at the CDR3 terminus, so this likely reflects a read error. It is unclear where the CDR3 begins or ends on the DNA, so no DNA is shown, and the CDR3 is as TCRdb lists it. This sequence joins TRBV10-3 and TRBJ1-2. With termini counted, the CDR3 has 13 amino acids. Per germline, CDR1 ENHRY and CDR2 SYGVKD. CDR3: CAISESTGTRREV.

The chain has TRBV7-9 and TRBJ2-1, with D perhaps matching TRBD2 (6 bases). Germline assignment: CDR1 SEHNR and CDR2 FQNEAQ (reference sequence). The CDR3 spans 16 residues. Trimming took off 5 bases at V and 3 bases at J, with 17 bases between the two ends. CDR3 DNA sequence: TGTGCCAGCAGCAACAACTGGGCTAGCGACTACAATGAGCAGTTCTTC. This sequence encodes CASSNNWASDYNEQFF. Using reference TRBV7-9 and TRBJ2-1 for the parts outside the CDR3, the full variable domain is DTGVSQNPRHKITKRGQNVTFRCDPISEHNRLYWYRQTLGQGPEFLTYFQNEAQLEKSRLLSDRFSAERPKGSFSTLEIQRTEQGDSAMYLCASSNNWASDYNEQFFGPGTRLTVL.

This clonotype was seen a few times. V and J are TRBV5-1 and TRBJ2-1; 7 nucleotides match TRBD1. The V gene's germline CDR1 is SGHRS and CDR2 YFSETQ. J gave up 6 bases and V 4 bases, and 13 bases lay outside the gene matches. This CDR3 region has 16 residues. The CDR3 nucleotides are TGCGCCAGCAGCAGTGGGGGAACAGGGGAGAGCAATGAGCAGTTCTTC. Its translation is CASSSGGTGESNEQFF.

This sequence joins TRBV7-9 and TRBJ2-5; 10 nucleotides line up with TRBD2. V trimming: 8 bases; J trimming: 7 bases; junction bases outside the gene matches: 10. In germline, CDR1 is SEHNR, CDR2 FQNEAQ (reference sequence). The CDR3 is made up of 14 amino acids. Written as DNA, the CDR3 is TGTGCCAGCGTCCAGACTAGCGGGCGTGGGACCCAGTACTTC. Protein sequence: CASVQTSGRGTQYF.

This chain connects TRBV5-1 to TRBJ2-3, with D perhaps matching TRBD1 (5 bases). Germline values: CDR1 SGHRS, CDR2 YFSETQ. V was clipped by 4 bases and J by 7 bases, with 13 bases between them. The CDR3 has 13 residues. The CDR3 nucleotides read TGCGCCAGCAGCCGACCACCAGGGAATACGCAGTATTTT. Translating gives CASSRPPGNTQYF. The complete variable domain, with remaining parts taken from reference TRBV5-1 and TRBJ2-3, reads KAGVTQTPRYLIKTRGQQVTLSCSPISGHRSVSWYQQTPGQGLQFLFEYFSETQRNKGNFPGRFSGRQFSNSRSEMNVSTLELGDSALYLCASSRPPGNTQYFGPGTRLTVL.

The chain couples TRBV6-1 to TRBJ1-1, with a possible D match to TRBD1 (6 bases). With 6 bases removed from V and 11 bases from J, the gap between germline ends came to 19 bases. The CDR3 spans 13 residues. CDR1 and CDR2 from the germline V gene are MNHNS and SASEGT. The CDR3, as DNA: TGTGCCAGCAGGAGACCGGGAACCGACAGGGCTTTCTTT. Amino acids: CASRRPGTDRAFF.

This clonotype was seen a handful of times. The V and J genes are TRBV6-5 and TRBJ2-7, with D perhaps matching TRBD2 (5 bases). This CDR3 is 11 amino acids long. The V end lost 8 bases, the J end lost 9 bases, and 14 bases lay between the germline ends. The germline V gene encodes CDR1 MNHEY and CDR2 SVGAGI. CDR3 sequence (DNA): TGTGCCAGCGGGAGTGGGTGGGGGCAGTACTTC. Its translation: CASGSGWGQYF.

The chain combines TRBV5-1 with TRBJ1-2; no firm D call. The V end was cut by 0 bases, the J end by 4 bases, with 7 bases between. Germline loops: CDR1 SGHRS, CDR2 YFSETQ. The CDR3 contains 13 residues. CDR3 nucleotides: TGCGCCAGCAGCTTGGTGGCCACCTATGGCTACACCTTC. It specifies CASSLVATYGYTF.